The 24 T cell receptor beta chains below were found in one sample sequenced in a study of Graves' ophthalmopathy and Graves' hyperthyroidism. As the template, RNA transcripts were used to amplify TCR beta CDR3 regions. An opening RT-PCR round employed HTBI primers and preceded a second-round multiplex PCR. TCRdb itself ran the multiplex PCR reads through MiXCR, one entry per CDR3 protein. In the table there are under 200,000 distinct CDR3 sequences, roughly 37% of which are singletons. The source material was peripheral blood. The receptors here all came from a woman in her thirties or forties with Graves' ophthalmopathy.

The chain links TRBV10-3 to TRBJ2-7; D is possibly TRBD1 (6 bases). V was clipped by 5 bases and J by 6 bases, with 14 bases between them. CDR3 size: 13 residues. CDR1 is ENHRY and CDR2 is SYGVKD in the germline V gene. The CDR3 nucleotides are TGTGCCATCAGTCGGGACACCTCTGGCGAGCAGTACTTC. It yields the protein CAISRDTSGEQYF.

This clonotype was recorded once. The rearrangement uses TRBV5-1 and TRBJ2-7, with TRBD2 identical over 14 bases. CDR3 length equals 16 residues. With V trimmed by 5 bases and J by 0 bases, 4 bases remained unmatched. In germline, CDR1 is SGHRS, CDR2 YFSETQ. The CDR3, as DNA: TGCGCCAGCAGACTCGGGACTAGCGGGAGCTCCTACGAGCAGTACTTC. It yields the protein CASRLGTSGSSYEQYF.

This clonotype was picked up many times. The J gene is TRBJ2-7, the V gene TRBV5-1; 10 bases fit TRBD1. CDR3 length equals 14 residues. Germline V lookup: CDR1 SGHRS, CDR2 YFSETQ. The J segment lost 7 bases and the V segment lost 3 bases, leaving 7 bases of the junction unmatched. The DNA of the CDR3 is TGCGCCAGCAGCTCCGGGACAGGGGTTCGGGAGCAGTACTTC. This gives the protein CASSSGTGVREQYF.

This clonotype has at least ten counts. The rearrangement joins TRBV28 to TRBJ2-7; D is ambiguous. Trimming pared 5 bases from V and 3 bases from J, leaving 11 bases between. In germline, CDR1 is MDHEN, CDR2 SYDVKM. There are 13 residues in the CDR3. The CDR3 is CASSPHDVYEQYF. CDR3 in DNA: TGTGCCAGCAGTCCTCACGACGTCTACGAGCAGTACTTC. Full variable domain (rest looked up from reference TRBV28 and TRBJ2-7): DVKVTQSSRYLVKRTGEKVFLECVQDMDHENMFWYRQDPGLGLRLIYFSYDVKMKEKGDIPEGYSVSREKKERFSLILESASTNQTSMYLCASSPHDVYEQYFGPGTRLTVT.

Here the CDR3 reads CASSIRENYGYTF. In DNA, the CDR3 is TGTGCCAGCAGTATCAGGGAGAACTATGGCTACACCTTC. The V and J genes are TRBV6-2 or TRBV6-3 and TRBJ1-2, with D tentatively TRBD1 (5 bases). This CDR3 contains 13 residues. With 5 bases removed from V and 2 bases from J, the gap between germline ends came to 9 bases. CDR1 MNHEY and CDR2 SVGEGT come from the germline V gene.

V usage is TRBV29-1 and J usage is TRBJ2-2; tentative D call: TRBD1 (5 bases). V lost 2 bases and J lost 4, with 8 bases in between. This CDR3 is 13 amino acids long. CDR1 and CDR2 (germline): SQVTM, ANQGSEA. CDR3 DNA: TGCAGCGTTGAAACAGGCGGCACCGGGGAGCTGTTTTTT. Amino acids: CSVETGGTGELFF.

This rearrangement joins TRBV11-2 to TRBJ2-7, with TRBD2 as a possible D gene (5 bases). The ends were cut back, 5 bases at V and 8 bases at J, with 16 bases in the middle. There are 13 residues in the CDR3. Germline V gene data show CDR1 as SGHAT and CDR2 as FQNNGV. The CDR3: CASSDDQTGKQYF. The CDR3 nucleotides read TGTGCCAGCAGCGATGATCAAACGGGGAAGCAGTACTTC.

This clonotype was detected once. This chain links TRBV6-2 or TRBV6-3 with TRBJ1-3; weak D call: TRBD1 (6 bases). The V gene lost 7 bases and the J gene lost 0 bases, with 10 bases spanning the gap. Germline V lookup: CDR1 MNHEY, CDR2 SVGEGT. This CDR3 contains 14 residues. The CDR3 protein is CASKNRASGNTIYF. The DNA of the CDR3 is TGTGCCAGCAAGAACAGGGCCTCTGGAAACACCATATATTTT.

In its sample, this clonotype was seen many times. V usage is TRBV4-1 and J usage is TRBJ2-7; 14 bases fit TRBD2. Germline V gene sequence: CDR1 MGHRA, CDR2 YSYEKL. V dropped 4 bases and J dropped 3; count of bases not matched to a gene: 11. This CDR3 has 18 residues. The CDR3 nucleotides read TGCGCCAGCAGCCGATCGACTAGCGGGAGGGCCGGGATCTACGAGCAGTACTTC. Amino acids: CASSRSTSGRAGIYEQYF.

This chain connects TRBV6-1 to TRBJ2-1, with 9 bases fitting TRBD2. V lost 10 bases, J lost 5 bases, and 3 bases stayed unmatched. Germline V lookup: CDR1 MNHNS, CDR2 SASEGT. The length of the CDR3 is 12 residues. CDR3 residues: CAIIAGDNEQFF. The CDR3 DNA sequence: TGTGCCATCATAGCGGGAGACAATGAGCAGTTCTTC.

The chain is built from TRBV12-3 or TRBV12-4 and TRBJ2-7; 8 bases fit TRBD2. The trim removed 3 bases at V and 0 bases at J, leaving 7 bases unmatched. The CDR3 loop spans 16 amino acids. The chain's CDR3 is CASSLAGGGGSYEQYF. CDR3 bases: TGTGCCAGCAGTTTGGCGGGGGGCGGGGGCTCCTACGAGCAGTACTTC.

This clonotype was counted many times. CDR3 nucleotide sequence: TGTGCCAGCAGACAACCCGGACGGACTGAAGCTTTCTTT. Its translation: CASRQPGRTEAFF. The chain links TRBV12-3 or TRBV12-4 to TRBJ1-1; no firm D call. Trimming stripped 6 bases from V and 5 bases from J, with 13 bases between. The CDR3 sequence is 13 residues long.

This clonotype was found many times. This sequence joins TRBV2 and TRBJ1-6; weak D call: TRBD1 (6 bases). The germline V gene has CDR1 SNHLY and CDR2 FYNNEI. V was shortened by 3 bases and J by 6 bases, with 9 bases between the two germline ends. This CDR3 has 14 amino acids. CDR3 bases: TGTGCCAGCAGTGATTCAGGGGTTAATTCACCCCTCCACTTT. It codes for CASSDSGVNSPLHF. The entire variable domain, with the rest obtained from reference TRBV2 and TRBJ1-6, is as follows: EPEVTQTPSHQVTQMGQEVILRCVPISNHLYFYWYRQILGQKVEFLVSFYNNEISEKSEIFDDQFSVERPDGSNFTLKIRSTKLEDSAMYFCASSDSGVNSPLHFGNGTRLTVT.

The DNA of the CDR3 is TGTGCCAGCAGCTTTGAGGCAGGGTCGGGCTATGGCTACACCTTC. Its protein is CASSFEAGSGYGYTF. The rearrangement joins TRBV5-5 to TRBJ1-2; perhaps TRBD1 as D (5 bases). The V gene lost 2 bases and the J gene lost 4 bases, with 15 bases spanning the gap. The CDR3 covers 15 residues. Germline assignment: CDR1 SGHKS and CDR2 YYEKEE (reference sequence).

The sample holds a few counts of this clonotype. CDR3 bases: TGTGCCAGCAGTTTCCAAAAGGGGATAGCCCAGCATTTT. Translated, it gives CASSFQKGIAQHF. V is TRBV12-3 or TRBV12-4 and J is TRBJ1-5; D is perhaps TRBD1 (5 bases). The V end was cut by 3 bases, the J end by 11 bases, with 14 bases between. The CDR3 loop spans 13 amino acids.

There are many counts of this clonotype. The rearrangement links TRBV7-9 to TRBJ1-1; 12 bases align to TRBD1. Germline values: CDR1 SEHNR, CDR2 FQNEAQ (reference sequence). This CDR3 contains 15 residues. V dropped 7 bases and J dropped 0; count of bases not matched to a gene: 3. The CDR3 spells CASTGTGGMNTEAFF. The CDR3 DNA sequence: TGTGCCAGCACCGGGACAGGGGGCATGAACACTGAAGCTTTCTTT.

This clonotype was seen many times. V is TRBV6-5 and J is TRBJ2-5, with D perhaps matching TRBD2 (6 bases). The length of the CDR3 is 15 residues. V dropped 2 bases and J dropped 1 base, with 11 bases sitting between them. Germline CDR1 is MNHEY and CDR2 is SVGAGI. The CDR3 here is CASSYPTSRQETQYF. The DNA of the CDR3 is TGTGCCAGCAGTTACCCTACTAGCCGCCAAGAGACCCAGTACTTC.

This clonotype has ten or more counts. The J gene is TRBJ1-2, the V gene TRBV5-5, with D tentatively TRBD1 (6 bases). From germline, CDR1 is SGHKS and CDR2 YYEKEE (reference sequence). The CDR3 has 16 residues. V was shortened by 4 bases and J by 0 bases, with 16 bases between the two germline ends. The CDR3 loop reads CASSLRTGTSNYGYTF. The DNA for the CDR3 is TGTGCCAGCAGCCTACGAACCGGGACATCTAACTATGGCTACACCTTC.

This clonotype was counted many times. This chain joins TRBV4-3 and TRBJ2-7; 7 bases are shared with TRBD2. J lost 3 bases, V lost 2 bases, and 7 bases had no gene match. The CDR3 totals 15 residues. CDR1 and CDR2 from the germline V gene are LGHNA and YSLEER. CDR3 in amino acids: CASSQYASGSYEQYF. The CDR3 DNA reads TGCGCCAGCAGCCAATACGCTAGCGGTAGCTACGAGCAGTACTTC.

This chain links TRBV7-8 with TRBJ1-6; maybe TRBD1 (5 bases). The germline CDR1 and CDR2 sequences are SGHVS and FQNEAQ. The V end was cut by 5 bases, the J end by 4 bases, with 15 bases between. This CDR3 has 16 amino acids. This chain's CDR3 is CASSKRGRWYNSPLHF. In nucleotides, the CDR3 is TGTGCCAGCAGCAAGCGGGGCCGATGGTATAATTCACCCCTCCACTTT.

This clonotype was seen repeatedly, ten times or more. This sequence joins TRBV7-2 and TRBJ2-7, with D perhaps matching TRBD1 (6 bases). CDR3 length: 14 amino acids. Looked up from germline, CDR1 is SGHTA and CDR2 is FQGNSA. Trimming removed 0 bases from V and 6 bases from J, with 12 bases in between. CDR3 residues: CASSLAGALGEQYF. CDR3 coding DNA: TGTGCCAGCAGCTTAGCGGGGGCCCTGGGCGAGCAGTACTTC.

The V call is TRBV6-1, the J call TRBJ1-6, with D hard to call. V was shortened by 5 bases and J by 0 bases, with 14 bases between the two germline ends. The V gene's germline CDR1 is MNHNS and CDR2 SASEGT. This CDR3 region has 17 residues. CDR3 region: CASSPRQERSYNSPLHF. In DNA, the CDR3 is TGTGCCAGCAGTCCGAGACAAGAACGCTCCTATAATTCACCCCTCCACTTT.

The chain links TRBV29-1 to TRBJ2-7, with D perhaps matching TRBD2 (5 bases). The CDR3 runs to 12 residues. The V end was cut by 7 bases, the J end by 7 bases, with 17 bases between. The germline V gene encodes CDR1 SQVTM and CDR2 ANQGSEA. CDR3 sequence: CSGHSRGGEQYF. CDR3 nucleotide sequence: TGCAGCGGGCACTCTCGGGGTGGGGAGCAGTACTTC.

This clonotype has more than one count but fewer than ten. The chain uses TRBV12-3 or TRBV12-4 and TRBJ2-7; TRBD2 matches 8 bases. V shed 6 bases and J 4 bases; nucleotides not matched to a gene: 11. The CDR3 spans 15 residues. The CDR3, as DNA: TGTGCCAGCAGCTCCAGGCGGGAGGCCAGATACGAGCAGTACTTC. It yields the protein CASSSRREARYEQYF.